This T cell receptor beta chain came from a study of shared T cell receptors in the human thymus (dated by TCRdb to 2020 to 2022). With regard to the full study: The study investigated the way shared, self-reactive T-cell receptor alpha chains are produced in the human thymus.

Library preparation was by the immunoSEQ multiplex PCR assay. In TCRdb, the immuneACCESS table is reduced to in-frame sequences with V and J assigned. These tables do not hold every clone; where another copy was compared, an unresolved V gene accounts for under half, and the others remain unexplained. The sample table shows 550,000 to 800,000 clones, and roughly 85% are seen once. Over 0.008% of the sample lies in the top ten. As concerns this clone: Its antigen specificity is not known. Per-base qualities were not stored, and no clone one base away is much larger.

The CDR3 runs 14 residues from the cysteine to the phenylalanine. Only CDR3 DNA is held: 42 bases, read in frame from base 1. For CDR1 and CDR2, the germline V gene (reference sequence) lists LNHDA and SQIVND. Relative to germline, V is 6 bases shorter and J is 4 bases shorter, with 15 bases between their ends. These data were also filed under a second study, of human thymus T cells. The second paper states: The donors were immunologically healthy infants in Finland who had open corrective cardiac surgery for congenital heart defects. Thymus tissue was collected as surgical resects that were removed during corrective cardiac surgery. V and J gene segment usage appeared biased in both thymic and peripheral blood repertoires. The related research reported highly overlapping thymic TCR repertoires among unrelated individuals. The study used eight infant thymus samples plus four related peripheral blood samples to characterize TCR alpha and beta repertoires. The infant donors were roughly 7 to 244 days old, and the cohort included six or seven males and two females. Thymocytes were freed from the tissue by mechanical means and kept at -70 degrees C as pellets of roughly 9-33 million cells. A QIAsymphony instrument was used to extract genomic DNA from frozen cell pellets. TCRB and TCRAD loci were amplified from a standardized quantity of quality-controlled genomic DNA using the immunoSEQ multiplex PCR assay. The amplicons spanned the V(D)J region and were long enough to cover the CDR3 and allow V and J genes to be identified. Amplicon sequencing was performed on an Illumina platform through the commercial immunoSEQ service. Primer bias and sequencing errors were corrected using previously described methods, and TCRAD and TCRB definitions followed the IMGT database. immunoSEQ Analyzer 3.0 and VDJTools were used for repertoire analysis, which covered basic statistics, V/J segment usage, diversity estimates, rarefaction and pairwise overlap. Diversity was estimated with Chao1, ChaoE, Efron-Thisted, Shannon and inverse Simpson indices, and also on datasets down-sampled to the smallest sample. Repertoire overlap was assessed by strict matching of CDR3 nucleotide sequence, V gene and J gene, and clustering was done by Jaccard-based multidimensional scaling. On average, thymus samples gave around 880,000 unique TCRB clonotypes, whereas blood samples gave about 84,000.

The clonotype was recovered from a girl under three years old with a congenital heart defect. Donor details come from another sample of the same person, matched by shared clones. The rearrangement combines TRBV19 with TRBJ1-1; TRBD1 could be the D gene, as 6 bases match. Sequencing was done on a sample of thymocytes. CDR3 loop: CASRTQGRATEAFF. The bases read TGTGCCAGTAGGACACAGGGCCGGGCCACTGAAGCTTTCTTT. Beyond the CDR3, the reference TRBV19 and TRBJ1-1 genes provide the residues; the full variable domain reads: DGGITQSPKYLFRKEGQNVTLSCEQNLNHDAMYWYRQDPGQGLRLIYYSQIVNDFQKGDIAEGYSVSREKKESFPLTVTSAQKNPTAFYLCASRTQGRATEAFFGQGTRLTVV.